The count of the clone carrying this T cell receptor beta chain is one. Its antigen is not known. These data are taken from a study of vaccination effects on CD4 cells after COVID-19. The CDR3 is 11 amino acids. Germline loops: CDR1 DFQATT, CDR2 SNEGSKA (reference sequence). The V and J ends lost 3 bases and 8 bases respectively, with 10 bases between them. Viral peptide pools were used in the ViraFEST assay to expand antigen-specific CD4+ T cells, and sequencing came afterward. Upon completion of around eleven days in culture, CD4+ T cells were isolated. It was two doses of either the BNT162b2 or mRNA-1273 vaccine that participants received. General study results and limits: After vaccination, at late timepoints, clones induced by infection and by vaccine contracted markedly.

Sequencing used immunoSEQ multiplex PCR; TCRdb keeps in-frame clones, though not all of them. Seen here are about 16,000 clones, 70% observed once, and the top ten hold approximately 10%. This TCR came from a human donor who received a COVID-19 vaccine. This chain uses TRBV20-1 with TRBJ1-2; weak D call: TRBD1 (6 bases). Sequences were derived from CD4+ T cells from PBMCs cultured with SARS-CoV-2 spike peptides, sampled after COVID-19 vaccination. CDR3 sequence reads: CSASHRDGYTF. Written as DNA, the CDR3 is TGCAGTGCTAGTCACAGGGACGGCTACACCTTC.